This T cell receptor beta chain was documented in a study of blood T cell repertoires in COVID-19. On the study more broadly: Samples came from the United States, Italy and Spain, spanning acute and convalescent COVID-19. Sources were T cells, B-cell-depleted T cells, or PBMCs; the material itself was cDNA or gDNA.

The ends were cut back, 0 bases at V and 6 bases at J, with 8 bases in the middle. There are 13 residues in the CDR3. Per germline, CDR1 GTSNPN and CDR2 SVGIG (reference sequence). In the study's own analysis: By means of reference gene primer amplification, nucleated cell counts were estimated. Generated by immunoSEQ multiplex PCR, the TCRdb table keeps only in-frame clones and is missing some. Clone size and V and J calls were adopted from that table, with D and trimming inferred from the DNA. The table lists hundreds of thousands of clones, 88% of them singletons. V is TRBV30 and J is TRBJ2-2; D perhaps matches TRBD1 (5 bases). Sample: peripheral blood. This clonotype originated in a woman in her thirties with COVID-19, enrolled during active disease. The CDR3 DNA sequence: TGTGCCTGGAGTGTAGCAGGGTCCGGGGAGCTGTTTTTT. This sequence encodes CAWSVAGSGELFF.